This passage covers 21 T cell receptor beta chains from one sample sequenced in a study of OX40 agonist ivuxolimab in advanced cancers. The table came from immunoSEQ multiplex PCR; TCRdb's copy has only in-frame clones and leaves some out. The repertoire holds approximately 39,000 clones, 70% to 90% seen once, with about 43% in the top ten. Source: CD4+ or CD8+ T cells sorted from blood, taken in a trial of the OX40 agonist ivuxolimab. The receptors here all came from an adult with an advanced solid tumor such as melanoma, head and neck, liver or kidney cancer.

The sample holds one count of this clone. The chain recombines TRBV4-1 with TRBJ1-5, with D hard to call. Per the germline V gene, CDR1 is MGHRA and CDR2 is YSYEKL. There are 15 residues in the CDR3. The ends were cut back, 1 base at V and 6 bases at J, with 13 bases in the middle. The CDR3 region is CASSQGVLGSQPQHF. The CDR3 DNA reads TGCGCCAGCAGCCAAGGGGTATTAGGCAGTCAGCCCCAGCATTTT.

The CDR3 bases are TGTGCCAGCAGCGTCCACACAGGGAACACTGAAGCTTTCTTT. It codes for CASSVHTGNTEAFF. The chain has TRBV9 and TRBJ1-1, with D perhaps TRBD1 (5 bases). Germline CDR1 reads SGDLS; CDR2 reads YYNGEE. Trimming shortened V by 2 bases and J by 1 base, and 9 bases separated the two germline ends. The CDR3 runs to 14 residues.

The CDR3 DNA sequence: TGTGCCAGCAGTTTTCGGCAGGGAGAGTACGAGCAGTACTTC. Amino acids: CASSFRQGEYEQYF. J is TRBJ2-7 and V is TRBV28, with D perhaps matching TRBD1 or TRBD2 (5 bases each). The germline V gene has CDR1 MDHEN and CDR2 SYDVKM. V lost 3 bases, J lost 4 bases, and 13 bases lay in between. This CDR3 has 14 amino acids. Full variable domain (remainder filled in from reference TRBV28 and TRBJ2-7): DVKVTQSSRYLVKRTGEKVFLECVQDMDHENMFWYRQDPGLGLRLIYFSYDVKMKEKGDIPEGYSVSREKKERFSLILESASTNQTSMYLCASSFRQGEYEQYFGPGTRLTVT.

The rearrangement uses TRBV29-1 and TRBJ2-5; 7 bases agree with TRBD1. Germline V gene data show CDR1 as SQVTM and CDR2 as ANQGSEA. The CDR3 is 18 amino acids. V trimming: 0 bases; J trimming: 0 bases; junction bases outside the gene matches: 13. The CDR3 nucleotides are TGCAGCGTTGAAGATAGTATCGTGGGGACAGCAGACCAAGAGACCCAGTACTTC. Translating gives CSVEDSIVGTADQETQYF.

V gene TRBV19 combines with J gene TRBJ1-1, with TRBD1 as a possible D gene (5 bases). Germline V gene data show CDR1 as LNHDA and CDR2 as SQIVND (reference sequence). The CDR3 covers 15 residues. Trimming pared 0 bases from V and 7 bases from J, leaving 15 bases between. The CDR3 DNA is TGTGCCAGTAGTATAGATCAGCCAGGGCGGAATGAAGCTTTCTTT. It encodes CASSIDQPGRNEAFF.

In this sample, this clone turned up a few times. This chain connects TRBV25-1 to TRBJ1-1, with D possibly matching TRBD1 (5 bases). This CDR3 contains 13 residues. Germline V gives CDR1 MGHDK, CDR2 SYGVNS. The V end lost 3 bases, the J end lost 3 bases, and 8 bases lay between the germline ends. CDR3 in amino acids: CASSDRGYTEAFF. In DNA, the CDR3 is TGTGCCAGCAGTGATAGGGGATACACTGAAGCTTTCTTT.

In this sample, this clone turned up once. The chain combines TRBV6-6 with TRBJ2-5; 8 nucleotides match TRBD1. V dropped 0 bases and J dropped 5; count of bases not matched to a gene: 2. The CDR3 is made up of 14 amino acids. Looked up from germline, CDR1 is MNHNY and CDR2 is SVGAGI (reference sequence). The CDR3 nucleotides read TGTGCCAGCAGTTACTCGACAGGGGTGGAGACCCAGTACTTC. This gives the protein CASSYSTGVETQYF.

V is TRBV10-3 and J is TRBJ1-3; weak D call: TRBD1 (5 bases). The V end was cut by 7 bases, the J end by 0 bases, with 13 bases between. CDR1 and CDR2 (germline): ENHRY, SYGVKD. This CDR3 region has 15 residues. CDR3 in amino acids: CAINGDANSGNTIYF. The DNA of the CDR3 is TGTGCCATCAACGGGGACGCAAACTCTGGAAACACCATATATTTT.

The chain uses TRBV7-9 and TRBJ2-1, with TRBD1 matching 7 bases. The germline CDR1 and CDR2 sequences are SEHNR and FQNEAQ (reference sequence). This CDR3 spans 11 amino acids. DNA for the CDR3: TGTGCAACAGGGGCCACCAATGAGCAGTTCTTC. As protein: CATGATNEQFF.

The rearrangement links TRBV5-6 to TRBJ1-2; 7 nucleotides agree with TRBD1. Germline V gene data show CDR1 as SGHDT and CDR2 as YYEEEE. The CDR3 is 15 amino acids. Trimming cost V 4 bases and J 3 bases; bases outside gene matches: 9. For the CDR3, the DNA is TGTGCCAGCAGCCAAGCAGGGGGGCCGTACTATGGCTACACCTTC. This encodes CASSQAGGPYYGYTF.

V usage is TRBV10-2 and J usage is TRBJ1-5; D remains ambiguous. The CDR3 is made up of 15 amino acids. Germline V lookup: CDR1 WSHSY, CDR2 SAAADI. The V and J ends lost 0 bases and 5 bases respectively, with 11 bases between them. CDR3 bases: TGCGCCAGCAGTGAGTCGAAATATGAGGATCAGCCCCAGCATTTT. It encodes CASSESKYEDQPQHF.

A single count supports this clone. This sequence joins TRBV7-9 and TRBJ1-2, with 7 bases identical to TRBD1. Trimming took 5 bases from V and 0 from J; bases not matched to a gene: 12. The CDR3 extends over 17 amino acids. Germline V CDR1 and CDR2: SEHNR, FQNEAQ (reference sequence). The CDR3 region is CASSPREGAASNYGYTF. In DNA, the CDR3 is TGTGCCAGCAGCCCTCGGGAGGGGGCGGCATCTAACTATGGCTACACCTTC.

The CDR3: CASSPLGGLYSNQPQHF. CDR3 DNA: TGTGCCAGCAGTCCTCTGGGTGGGCTTTATAGCAATCAGCCCCAGCATTTT. The rearrangement joins TRBV27 to TRBJ1-5; D gene unclear. This CDR3 has 17 amino acids. V gave up 5 bases and J gave up 0 bases, with 17 bases separating them. The germline gives CDR1 MNHEY, CDR2 SMNVEV (reference sequence).

This chain connects TRBV11-2 to TRBJ2-3, with D unclear. Trimming left V 5 bases short and J 4 bases short, with 4 bases between. This CDR3 comprises 11 residues. CDR1 and CDR2 from the germline V gene are SGHAT and FQNNGV. The CDR3 reads CASSLPDTQYF. CDR3 nucleotide sequence: TGTGCCAGCAGCCTCCCAGATACGCAGTATTTT.

The gene calls are TRBV6-5 and TRBJ2-3; 9 bases align to TRBD1. The V gene's germline CDR1 is MNHEY and CDR2 SVGAGI. V lost 7 bases, J lost 11 bases, and 7 bases stayed unmatched. The CDR3 covers 12 residues. The DNA for the CDR3 is TGTGCCAGCAACGGAGGACAGGGGCTGCAGTATTTT. Protein: CASNGGQGLQYF.

The gene calls are TRBV15 and TRBJ1-6; D might be TRBD1 (6 bases). Germline V gene data show CDR1 as LNHNV and CDR2 as YYDKDF (reference sequence). CDR3 size: 16 residues. V gave up 6 bases and J gave up 7 bases, with 19 bases separating them. This CDR3 reads CATRGAWSGLNSPLHF. CDR3 DNA sequence: TGTGCCACCAGGGGGGCTTGGTCGGGGTTGAATTCACCCCTCCACTTT. Using reference TRBV15 and TRBJ1-6 for the parts outside the CDR3, the full variable domain is DAMVIQNPRYQVTQFGKPVTLSCSQTLNHNVMYWYQQKSSQAPKLLFHYYDKDFNNEADTPDNFQSRRPNTSFCFLDIRSPGLGDTAMYLCATRGAWSGLNSPLHFGNGTRLTVT.

For this clone: Sequence at one end of the junction differs from germline and may be a read error. The rearrangement joins TRBV18 to TRBJ2-7; maybe TRBD2 (5 bases). The CDR3 is made up of 14 amino acids. Germline values: CDR1 KGHSH, CDR2 LQKENI. CDR3 sequence: CASPPEAAVHEQYF. The CDR3, as DNA: TGTGCCAGCCCACCGGAGGCGGCAGTCCACGAGCAGTACTTC.

The DNA for the CDR3 is TGCGCCAGCACCGACAGCCGACAGGGAGGTAACTATGGCTACACCTTC. Amino acids: CASTDSRQGGNYGYTF. The rearrangement links TRBV10-2 to TRBJ1-2; TRBD1 agrees at 7 bases. Germline V lookup: CDR1 WSHSY, CDR2 SAAADI. There are 16 residues in the CDR3. V gave up 7 bases and J gave up 1 base; unmatched junction bases: 12.

The rearrangement links TRBV7-9 to TRBJ2-3; 14 nucleotides match TRBD2. The germline V gene encodes CDR1 SEHNR and CDR2 FQNEAQ (reference sequence). The ends lost 7 bases at V and 0 bases at J; junction bases unmatched: 9. This CDR3 contains 18 residues. The CDR3 nucleotides read TGTGCCAGCATCCCGGGACTAGCGGGGGCGATTAGCACAGATACGCAGTATTTT. Its translation is CASIPGLAGAISTDTQYF.

The chain is built from TRBV5-6 and TRBJ2-3; unclear D gene. Deletions cut 0 bases from V and 1 base from J, with 9 bases between. Germline V gene lookup returns CDR1 SGHDT and CDR2 YYEEEE. The CDR3 spans 15 residues. The CDR3 DNA reads TGTGCCAGCAGCTTGGGGGGTTACGGCACAGATACGCAGTATTTT. This translates into CASSLGGYGTDTQYF.

The chain combines TRBV11-3 with TRBJ2-3; D is uncertain. The CDR3 contains 13 residues. Looked up from germline, CDR1 is SGHNT and CDR2 is YENEEA. The ends were cut back, 2 bases at V and 6 bases at J, with 9 bases in the middle. As DNA, the CDR3 is TGTGCCAGCAGCTTACCCCCAGGCGATACGCAGTATTTT. Translated, it gives CASSLPPGDTQYF.